This T cell receptor beta chain was identified during a study of cytomegalovirus exposure and HLA in healthy donors. Background on the study: The approximately 120 million unique TCR beta sequences, from roughly 170 million T cells, were found by an earlier analysis.

This CDR3 contains 14 residues. V gave up 4 bases and J gave up 5 bases; unmatched junction bases: 6. Germline V gives CDR1 SEHNR, CDR2 FQNEAQ (reference sequence). The PCR used 60 Vbeta and 13 Jbeta primers. Data came from immunoSEQ multiplex PCR; TCRdb stores just in-frame clones and leaves some out. The sample is made up of 120,000 to 150,000 clones, and the top ten hold roughly 2.6% of it. The TCR comes from a middle-aged man in good health and CMV-seronegative. This sequence joins TRBV7-9 and TRBJ2-3; TRBD1 matches at 7 bases. The specimen was PBMCs. The CDR3: CASSSEGAGDTQYF. CDR3 coding DNA: TGTGCCAGCAGCTCCGAGGGGGCCGGAGATACGCAGTATTTT. Variable domain in full (rest from reference TRBV7-9 and TRBJ2-3): DTGVSQNPRHKITKRGQNVTFRCDPISEHNRLYWYRQTLGQGPEFLTYFQNEAQLEKSRLLSDRFSAERPKGSFSTLEIQRTEQGDSAMYLCASSSEGAGDTQYFGPGTRLTVL.